These 10 T cell receptor beta chains came from one sample sequenced in a study of PD-L1 blockade in urothelial cancer (dated by TCRdb to about 2017). Interpreted using the paper, the time point label stands for: pretreatment peripheral blood. Library preparation employed the immunoSEQ multiplex PCR assay. TCRdb holds this immuneACCESS table with in-frame rearrangements only. Some clones are missing; in checked studies, unresolved V genes explain under half, and the rest has no known cause. The sample contains over 75,000 clones, roughly 84% of them found a single time. The biggest ten clones account for 13% to 15% of the sample. This sample comprised PBMCs, obtained around atezolizumab (anti-PD-L1) treatment. These receptor sequences come from a man between 60 and 75 years old with urothelial cancer.

For the CDR3, the DNA is TGCGCCAGCAGCCAGAGGGCGGGGCAGCCGACCCCCTATGGCTACACCTTC. It translates to CASSQRAGQPTPYGYTF. The chain uses TRBV4-1 and TRBJ1-2; D might be TRBD1 (5 bases). Trimming left V 3 bases short and J 4 bases short, with 21 bases between. This CDR3 spans 17 amino acids. Germline values: CDR1 MGHRA, CDR2 YSYEKL.

The rearrangement joins TRBV29-1 to TRBJ2-3; TRBD1 agrees at 8 bases. The CDR3 spans 17 residues. Germline CDR1 and CDR2: SQVTM and ANQGSEA. V lost 8 bases, J lost 0 bases, and 16 bases stayed unmatched. The CDR3 region has the DNA TGCAGCTGTTTAAGATACCGACAGGGGACGAGCACAGATACGCAGTATTTT. Its protein is CSCLRYRQGTSTDTQYF.

V is TRBV9 and J is TRBJ2-7; TRBD1 aligns across 8 bases. Trimming removed 2 bases from V and 6 bases from J; junction bases left unmatched: 7. The germline CDR1 and CDR2 sequences are SGDLS and YYNGEE. CDR3 length: 14 residues. The CDR3 nucleotides read TGTGCCAGCAGCGTGGGGACAGGTCTCCGCGAGCAGTACTTC. Residues: CASSVGTGLREQYF.

In its sample, this clone was seen a few times. The chain combines TRBV20-1 with TRBJ1-1; D is uncertain. The CDR3 totals 10 residues. Germline-derived CDR1 and CDR2 are DFQATT and SNEGSKA (reference sequence). Trimming stripped 6 bases from V and 5 bases from J, with 7 bases between. CDR3 sequence reads: CSAPGTEAFF. The CDR3 nucleotides read TGCAGTGCGCCGGGAACTGAAGCTTTCTTT.

The chain is built from TRBV23-1 and TRBJ2-5; 8 nucleotides match TRBD2. TRBV23-1 is known as an ORF, though its function is uncertain. Losses at the gene ends were 3 bases for V and 0 bases for J; bases not matched to a gene: 12. The length of the CDR3 is 18 residues. CDR3 nucleotide sequence: TGCGCCAGCAGTCACCTCACCCCCCAGCGGGGGAACCAAGAGACCCAGTACTTC. Protein product: CASSHLTPQRGNQETQYF.

The chain is built from TRBV6-1 and TRBJ1-6; possible D gene TRBD1, 6 bases. Germline V gives CDR1 MNHNS, CDR2 SASEGT. V shed 1 base and J shed 7 bases, with 20 bases lying between them. This CDR3 contains 18 residues. The CDR3 sequence: CASSEEGVVVGRNSPLHF. The CDR3 coding sequence is TGTGCCAGCAGTGAAGAGGGGGTTGTGGTTGGAAGAAATTCACCCCTCCACTTT.

The chain is built from TRBV1 and TRBJ2-3; whether TRBD1, the table's D call, matches the DNA was not checked. TRBV1 is shown as a pseudogene. The CDR3 is made up of 16 amino acids. For the CDR3, the DNA is TGCACCAGCAGCCGGGACAGGGAAACTCCTCCAGATACGCAGTATTTT. This translates into CTSSRDRETPPDTQYF.

The sample holds a few counts of this clone. V is TRBV7-8 and J is TRBJ1-5, with TRBD1 matching 9 bases. V shed 5 bases, J shed 7 bases, and the junction held 9 bases outside the gene matches. The CDR3 length is 15 residues. CDR1 and CDR2 (germline): SGHVS, FQNEAQ. CDR3 protein: CASSPLQGARQPQHF. The CDR3, as DNA: TGTGCCAGCAGCCCGCTACAGGGGGCGAGGCAGCCCCAGCATTTT. Supplemented by reference TRBV7-8 and TRBJ1-5, the full variable domain reads GAGVSQSPRYKVAKRGQDVALRCDPISGHVSLFWYQQALGQGPEFLTYFQNEAQLDKSGLPSDRFFAERPEGSVSTLKIQRTQQEDSAVYLCASSPLQGARQPQHFGDGTRLSIL.

The V and J genes are TRBV5-4 and TRBJ2-7; 13 bases line up with TRBD2. From germline, CDR1 is SGHNT and CDR2 YYREEE (reference sequence). The CDR3 length is 15 residues. V dropped 4 bases and J dropped 2; count of bases not matched to a gene: 3. The CDR3 DNA sequence: TGTGCCAGCAGCCGGACTAGCGGGGGTACCTACGAGCAGTACTTC. Translating it yields CASSRTSGGTYEQYF.

This clone was counted only a few times. This chain uses TRBV4-1 with TRBJ1-5; D is ambiguous. Germline-derived CDR1 and CDR2 are MGHRA and YSYEKL. Deletions cut 2 bases from V and 2 bases from J, with 13 bases between. The length of the CDR3 is 16 residues. The CDR3 loop reads CASSQTGFWGNQPQHF. The CDR3 bases are TGCGCCAGCAGCCAAACGGGATTCTGGGGCAATCAGCCCCAGCATTTT.